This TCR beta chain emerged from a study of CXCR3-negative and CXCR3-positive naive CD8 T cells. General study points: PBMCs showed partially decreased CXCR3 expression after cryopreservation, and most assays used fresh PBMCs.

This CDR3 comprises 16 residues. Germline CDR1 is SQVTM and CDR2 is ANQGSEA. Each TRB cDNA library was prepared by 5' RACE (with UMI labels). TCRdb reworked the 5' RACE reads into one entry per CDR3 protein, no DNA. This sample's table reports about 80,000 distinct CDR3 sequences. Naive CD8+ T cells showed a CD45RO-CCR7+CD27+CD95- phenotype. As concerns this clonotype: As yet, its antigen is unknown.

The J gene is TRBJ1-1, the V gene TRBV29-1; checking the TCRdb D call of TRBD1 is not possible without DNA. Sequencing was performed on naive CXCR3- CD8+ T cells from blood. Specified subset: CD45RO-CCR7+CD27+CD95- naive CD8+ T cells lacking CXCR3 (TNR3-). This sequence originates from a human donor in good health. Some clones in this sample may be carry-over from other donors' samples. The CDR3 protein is CSVSTGTGALNTEAFF.